This T cell receptor (beta chain) was observed in a study of CD8 T cells in ankylosing spondylitis. Whole-study findings and limits: It appeared that ankylosing spondylitis blood was characterized by a TCR beta motif of several highly homologous variants. In reactive arthritis synovial fluid and blood, some motif variants had been reported before. With a CD8+ phenotype, disease-linked clones were relatively rare in peripheral blood. Researchers reportedly found disease-linked clones significantly enriched in matched ankylosing spondylitis synovial fluid.

Many counts were recorded for this clonotype. As yet, its antigen is unknown. Preparation of TCR beta libraries was done by quantitative 5'-RACE with molecular barcodes. TCRdb processed the 5' RACE reads anew with MiXCR; each CDR3 protein has one entry. The sample contains fewer than 750,000 distinct CDR3 sequences, 15% to 20% of which appear only once. Trimming took 0 bases from V and 5 from J, leaving 13 bases between them. Germline lookup yields CDR1 LGHDT and CDR2 YNNKEL (reference sequence). The CDR3 has 15 residues. This chain joins TRBV3-1 and TRBJ1-1; weak D call: TRBD1 (6 bases). The sequencing sample was made of blood, either unsorted or a sorted T cell fraction (not recorded which). This clonotype was sampled from a male donor with ankylosing spondylitis. This CDR3 is CASSQDLRGETEAFF. The CDR3 DNA is TGTGCCAGCAGCCAAGATCTGAGGGGGGAGACTGAAGCTTTCTTT.